The 29 T cell receptor beta chains below all came from one sample that was sequenced in a study of identical twins. TCRdb fed the 5' RACE reads into MiXCR, producing one record per CDR3 protein. This table has roughly 470,000 distinct CDR3 sequences, 13% to 15% appearing once. These same data were also listed under a study on yellow fever vaccine responses in identical twins.

The specimen was CD4+ T cells sorted from blood. The origin of the receptors is a woman younger than 30 in good health.

This clonotype has a handful of counts. The chain links TRBV12-3 or TRBV12-4 to TRBJ1-1, with TRBD1 identical over 7 bases. Unmatched junction bases numbered 12, after V lost 1 base and J lost 10 bases. The CDR3 covers 15 residues. As DNA, the CDR3 is TGTGCCAGCAGTTTAGGTACCAGACAGGGAGGTCGAGCTTTCTTT. Translation: CASSLGTRQGGRAFF.

This chain connects TRBV27 to TRBJ2-7; no firm D call. The CDR3 has 13 residues. Germline CDR1 MNHEY, CDR2 SMNVEV (reference sequence). V was pared by 5 bases and J by 2 bases, with 10 bases between. CDR3 residues: CASSVSFTYEQYF. DNA of the CDR3: TGTGCCAGCAGTGTCTCCTTTACCTACGAGCAGTACTTC.

The sample holds a few counts of this clonotype. The chain has TRBV7-9 and TRBJ1-1; weak D call: TRBD1 (5 bases). The V gene's germline CDR1 is SEHNR and CDR2 FQNEAQ (reference sequence). The CDR3 spans 13 residues. Trimming cost V 2 bases and J 7 bases, with 11 bases left between them. The CDR3 DNA reads TGTGCCAGCAGCTTAATCTCCACAGGTGAAGCTTTCTTT. This translates into CASSLISTGEAFF.

This clonotype has just a few counts. The rearrangement joins TRBV7-9 to TRBJ2-3; 7 bases fit TRBD1. With V trimmed by 3 bases and J by 3 bases, 9 bases remained unmatched. This CDR3 contains 16 residues. The germline gives CDR1 SEHNR, CDR2 FQNEAQ (reference sequence). As DNA, the CDR3 is TGTGCCAGCAGCTTTATATTCCCCAGGGGGACAGATACGCAGTATTTT. It is translated as CASSFIFPRGTDTQYF.

This clonotype was detected a few times. This rearrangement joins TRBV7-8 to TRBJ2-7; D uncertain. The CDR3 has 15 residues. Germline V gene data show CDR1 as SGHVS and CDR2 as FQNEAQ. Trimming stripped 3 bases from V and 4 bases from J, with 16 bases between. The CDR3 sequence: CASSFSTKGFYEQYF. The DNA for the CDR3 is TGTGCCAGCAGCTTCTCGACCAAGGGCTTTTACGAGCAGTACTTC. The full variable domain, rest sourced from reference TRBV7-8 and TRBJ2-7, is GAGVSQSPRYKVAKRGQDVALRCDPISGHVSLFWYQQALGQGPEFLTYFQNEAQLDKSGLPSDRFFAERPEGSVSTLKIQRTQQEDSAVYLCASSFSTKGFYEQYFGPGTRLTVT.

This clonotype was seen a few times. The chain links TRBV9 to TRBJ1-1; no clear D. Germline V gene data show CDR1 as SGDLS and CDR2 as YYNGEE. The V gene lost 4 bases and the J gene lost 0 bases, with 19 bases spanning the gap. The CDR3 is made up of 17 amino acids. The CDR3 loop is CASSNPARKEMNTEAFF. The CDR3 region has the DNA TGTGCCAGCAGCAACCCCGCCAGGAAGGAAATGAACACTGAAGCTTTCTTT.

The table lists this clonotype with many counts. J is TRBJ2-7 and V is TRBV20-1, with 9 bases matching TRBD1. The CDR3 covers 13 residues. Germline values: CDR1 DFQATT, CDR2 SNEGSKA (reference sequence). Germline trimming cut 5 bases from V and 2 bases from J; bases unmatched to any gene: 4. The DNA of the CDR3 is TGCAGTGCTGGGGGACAGGGTACCTACGAGCAGTACTTC. Its protein is CSAGGQGTYEQYF.

The chain has TRBV15 and TRBJ2-2, with D possibly TRBD2 on 6 matching bases. CDR3 length: 15 residues. Trimming left V 0 bases short and J 4 bases short, with 9 bases between. CDR1 and CDR2 (germline): LNHNV, YYDKDF (reference sequence). The chain's CDR3 is CATSREPGVTGELFF. CDR3 nucleotides: TGTGCCACCAGCAGAGAACCGGGGGTCACCGGGGAGCTGTTTTTT. Full variable domain (rest looked up from reference TRBV15 and TRBJ2-2): DAMVIQNPRYQVTQFGKPVTLSCSQTLNHNVMYWYQQKSSQAPKLLFHYYDKDFNNEADTPDNFQSRRPNTSFCFLDIRSPGLGDTAMYLCATSREPGVTGELFFGEGSRLTVL.

This clonotype was detected a few times. The V call is TRBV9, the J call TRBJ2-1, with 11 bases identical to TRBD2. The CDR3 is 15 residues long. J was trimmed by 8 bases and V by 4 bases; bases with no gene match: 8. Germline V gene lookup returns CDR1 SGDLS and CDR2 YYNGEE. CDR3 sequence reads: CASSISSGRTHEQFF. The CDR3 DNA sequence: TGTGCCAGCAGCATCTCTAGCGGGAGGACGCATGAGCAGTTCTTC. Using reference TRBV9 and TRBJ2-1 for the parts outside the CDR3, the full variable domain is DSGVTQTPKHLITATGQRVTLRCSPRSGDLSVYWYQQSLDQGLQFLIQYYNGEERAKGNILERFSAQQFPDLHSELNLSSLELGDSALYFCASSISSGRTHEQFFGPGTRLTVL.

The chain employs TRBV27 and TRBJ2-3; 8 bases agree with TRBD2. Germline V gene lookup returns CDR1 MNHEY and CDR2 SMNVEV (reference sequence). J lost 8 bases, V lost 5 bases, and 6 bases had no gene match. CDR3 length: 13 amino acids. The CDR3 loop is CASSKLAGSTQYF. CDR3 DNA sequence: TGTGCCAGCAGTAAGTTAGCGGGATCTACGCAGTATTTT.

This clonotype was picked up a small number of times. The rearrangement links TRBV2 to TRBJ2-7; D is perhaps TRBD1 (6 bases). Germline V gene sequence: CDR1 SNHLY, CDR2 FYNNEI. The CDR3 is 15 amino acids. Trimming took off 5 bases at V and 3 bases at J, with 17 bases between the two ends. The chain's CDR3 is CASSLSTGPLYEQYF. CDR3 nucleotide sequence: TGTGCCAGCAGTCTATCGACAGGACCTCTCTACGAGCAGTACTTC.

This clonotype was detected a few times. The V gene is TRBV18, the J gene TRBJ2-3; D gene uncertain. This CDR3 comprises 12 residues. The ends were cut back, 5 bases at V and 2 bases at J, with 5 bases in the middle. The V gene's germline CDR1 is KGHSH and CDR2 LQKENI. CDR3 amino acids: CASSIITDTQYF. CDR3 coding DNA: TGTGCCAGCTCAATTATCACAGATACGCAGTATTTT.

In its sample, this clonotype was seen many times. The chain employs TRBV6-5 and TRBJ2-1, with 7 nucleotides matching TRBD2. The V gene's germline CDR1 is MNHEY and CDR2 SVGAGI. The CDR3 extends over 15 amino acids. V lost 2 bases and J lost 9; bases outside the gene matches: 10. In nucleotides, the CDR3 is TGTGCCAGCAGTTACGGGGGAAGCGGGATGCCTGAGCAGTTCTTC. Protein: CASSYGGSGMPEQFF.

This chain connects TRBV19 to TRBJ2-1, with D perhaps TRBD1 (6 bases). The CDR3 runs 18 residues. Looked up from germline, CDR1 is LNHDA and CDR2 is SQIVND (reference sequence). Trimming left V 3 bases short and J 2 bases short, with 20 bases between. As DNA, the CDR3 is TGTGCCAGTAGTATCGGGTTCCGGGGCAGGGGTGCCTACAATGAGCAGTTCTTC. Encoded protein: CASSIGFRGRGAYNEQFF.

This clonotype occurred a few times. V and J are TRBV7-2 and TRBJ2-5; the D is unclear. This CDR3 is 15 amino acids long. CDR1 is SGHTA and CDR2 is FQGNSA in the germline V gene. The V end was cut by 0 bases, the J end by 5 bases, with 13 bases between. The CDR3 loop reads CASSLALGFGETQYF. The DNA of the CDR3 is TGTGCCAGCAGCTTAGCGCTGGGTTTTGGGGAGACCCAGTACTTC.

The chain couples TRBV20-1 to TRBJ2-7; D gene uncertain. Per germline, CDR1 DFQATT and CDR2 SNEGSKA (reference sequence). This CDR3 region has 12 residues. V lost 3 bases to trimming and J lost 2 bases, with 8 bases between them. The CDR3: CSARAQPYEQYF. The DNA for the CDR3 is TGCAGTGCTAGGGCCCAGCCCTACGAGCAGTACTTC.

The table lists this clonotype with a few counts. The V gene is TRBV20-1, the J gene TRBJ2-7; TRBD2 aligns across 7 bases. The CDR3 is 13 residues long. The ends lost 1 base at V and 3 bases at J; junction bases unmatched: 3. From germline, CDR1 is DFQATT and CDR2 SNEGSKA (reference sequence). The CDR3 reads CSARGRGSYEQYF. DNA of the CDR3: TGCAGTGCTAGAGGGCGCGGGAGCTACGAGCAGTACTTC.

Ten or more counts support this clonotype. This chain joins TRBV6-5 and TRBJ2-4; D is ambiguous. CDR1 is MNHEY and CDR2 is SVGAGI in the germline V gene. V lost 0 bases and J 8 bases, leaving 8 bases between the germline ends. This CDR3 contains 13 residues. Here the CDR3 reads CASSYSSGYIQYF. In DNA, the CDR3 is TGTGCCAGCAGTTACTCGAGTGGCTACATTCAGTACTTC.

This clonotype came up a few times. The chain carries TRBV9 and TRBJ2-5; 8 bases are a match to TRBD1. CDR1 and CDR2 from the germline V gene are SGDLS and YYNGEE. V lost 0 bases to trimming and J lost 5 bases; unmatched junction nucleotides: 6. The CDR3 is 15 residues long. CDR3 sequence: CASSVEAGGWETQYF. CDR3 nucleotide sequence: TGTGCCAGCAGCGTAGAGGCAGGGGGCTGGGAGACCCAGTACTTC.

The gene calls are TRBV6-5 and TRBJ1-1; D is perhaps TRBD1 (5 bases). V dropped 1 base and J dropped 3 bases, with 9 bases sitting between them. This CDR3 comprises 14 residues. Looked up from germline, CDR1 is MNHEY and CDR2 is SVGAGI. This CDR3 is CASSYFGADTEAFF. CDR3 DNA sequence: TGTGCCAGCAGTTACTTCGGGGCGGACACTGAAGCTTTCTTT.

The rearrangement uses TRBV12-5 and TRBJ2-3; tentatively, D is TRBD1 or TRBD2 (5 bases each). The length of the CDR3 is 15 residues. Germline V CDR1 and CDR2: LGHNT, FRNRAP. V was shortened by 0 bases and J by 1 base, with 8 bases between the two germline ends. The DNA of the CDR3 is TGTGCTAGTGGTTTGGTACTAGGGGGCACAGATACGCAGTATTTT. Encoded protein: CASGLVLGGTDTQYF.

This clonotype was recorded at least ten times. The chain employs TRBV9 and TRBJ2-3; 16 bases line up with TRBD2. This CDR3 has 21 amino acids. Germline CDR1 is SGDLS and CDR2 is YYNGEE. Trimming at V came to 4 bases and at J to 0 bases, leaving 14 bases not matched to a gene. This CDR3 is CASSPRPGLAGGFTSTDTQYF. CDR3 in DNA: TGTGCCAGCAGCCCCCGACCGGGACTAGCGGGAGGGTTCACTAGCACAGATACGCAGTATTTT.

The chain recombines TRBV25-1 with TRBJ2-5, with D unclear. Trimming left V 4 bases short and J 5 bases short, with 17 bases between. The CDR3 runs 15 residues. Germline V gene sequence: CDR1 MGHDK, CDR2 SYGVNS. DNA of the CDR3: TGTGCCAGCAGTGGAACCAGGCGATACATCGAGACCCAGTACTTC. As protein: CASSGTRRYIETQYF. Complete variable domain (other parts from reference TRBV25-1 and TRBJ2-5): EADIYQTPRYLVIGTGKKITLECSQTMGHDKMYWYQQDPGMELHLIHYSYGVNSTEKGDLSSESTVSRIRTEHFPLTLESARPSHTSQYLCASSGTRRYIETQYFGPGTRLLVL.

This clonotype has a count of ten or more. The chain is built from TRBV5-8 and TRBJ1-1; D ambiguous. The CDR3 runs 11 residues. V lost 4 bases, J lost 7 bases, and 8 bases lay in between. In germline, CDR1 is SGHTS, CDR2 YDEGEE. CDR3 sequence: CASSTGSEAFF. DNA of the CDR3: TGTGCCAGCAGCACCGGGAGTGAAGCTTTCTTT.

The J gene is TRBJ2-5, the V gene TRBV23-1; 9 nucleotides agree with TRBD1. TRBV23-1 is sorted into the ORF group, with uncertain function. The CDR3 runs to 15 residues. After removal of 4 bases from V and 5 bases from J, the junction contained 8 bases not matched to a gene. Written as DNA, the CDR3 is TGCGCCAGCAGTCCCCTGAAGACAGGGGGGGAGACCCAGTACTTC. As protein: CASSPLKTGGETQYF.

This clonotype was seen at least ten times. V usage is TRBV11-1 and J usage is TRBJ2-3; D might be TRBD1 (6 bases). Trimming cost V 5 bases and J 0 bases, with 9 bases left between them. Germline values: CDR1 SGHAT, CDR2 FQDESV (reference sequence). CDR3 length: 14 amino acids. The CDR3 sequence: CASSPDRSTDTQYF. The CDR3 DNA sequence: TGTGCCAGCAGCCCAGACAGGAGCACAGATACGCAGTATTTT.

CDR3 loop: CASSQTGLDTDTQYF. Written as DNA, the CDR3 is TGTGCCAGCAGCCAGACAGGGCTCGACACAGATACGCAGTATTTT. V gene TRBV7-9 combines with J gene TRBJ2-3, with 7 bases matching TRBD1. Germline V gene lookup returns CDR1 SEHNR and CDR2 FQNEAQ (reference sequence). V lost 5 bases, J lost 2 bases, and 7 bases stayed unmatched. The CDR3 loop spans 15 amino acids.

This clonotype was seen many times. The V and J genes are TRBV7-9 and TRBJ1-1; 9 nucleotides align to TRBD1. V gave up 4 bases and J gave up 4 bases; unmatched junction bases: 4. This CDR3 comprises 14 residues. In germline, CDR1 is SEHNR, CDR2 FQNEAQ (reference sequence). CDR3 sequence: CASSYTGGGTEAFF. CDR3 DNA sequence: TGTGCCAGCAGCTACACAGGGGGCGGCACTGAAGCTTTCTTT. The full variable domain, in which reference TRBV7-9 and TRBJ1-1 provide the parts outside the CDR3, is DTGVSQNPRHKITKRGQNVTFRCDPISEHNRLYWYRQTLGQGPEFLTYFQNEAQLEKSRLLSDRFSAERPKGSFSTLEIQRTEQGDSAMYLCASSYTGGGTEAFFGQGTRLTVV.

The chain carries TRBV29-1 and TRBJ2-5, with D possibly being TRBD1 (6 bases). Between the trimmed V and J ends, which lost 6 bases and 5 bases, there was a span of 22 bases. This CDR3 is built from 15 residues. Germline CDR1 reads SQVTM; CDR2 reads ANQGSEA. CDR3: CSVRHTGWIGETQYF. The DNA of the CDR3 is TGCAGCGTCCGACATACAGGGTGGATTGGGGAGACCCAGTACTTC.